The entry that follows covers one TCR beta chain sequence. Antigen unknown. TCRdb ran MiXCR on the 5' RACE reads and lists one entry per CDR3 protein. The sample records hundreds of thousands of distinct CDR3 sequences, around 20% being singletons. This sample was taken from a study of CD8 T cells in ankylosing spondylitis. Whole-study results and caveats: Among TCR beta sequences, a motif of eight or nine highly homologous variants appeared characteristic of ankylosing spondylitis blood.

With 4 bases removed from V and 6 bases from J, the gap between germline ends came to 8 bases. Per germline, CDR1 MDHEN and CDR2 SYDVKM. This CDR3 has 12 residues. V is TRBV28 and J is TRBJ2-3; maybe TRBD2 (5 bases). What was sequenced was blood, either unsorted or a sorted T cell fraction (not recorded which). This sequence originates from a male donor with ankylosing spondylitis. The chain's CDR3 is CASSWTWDTQYF. In nucleotides, the CDR3 is TGTGCCAGCAGTTGGACTTGGGATACGCAGTATTTT.